The T cell receptor beta chain under discussion was sequenced for a study of blood T cells in healthy people across ages. With each sample, at least 5.5 micrograms of total RNA were extracted. Study outcomes and limitations: The lack of PBMC sorting stopped any conclusive naive versus antigen-experienced comparison. Estimates of total diversity, which came from one million sequenced T cells, were considered to be underestimates. Samples with more naive T cells showed higher observed beta diversity.

Looked up from germline, CDR1 is SGHKS and CDR2 is YYEKEE (reference sequence). The germline V and J ends were trimmed by 0 bases and 3 bases, with 9 bases remaining between them. The CDR3 loop spans 15 amino acids. This clonotype was seen only a few times. Its target is not known. Alongside a J-beta primer mix, a sample-barcoded 5' primer served in a second PCR lasting roughly 6 to 12 cycles. MiXCR, run by TCRdb on the 5' RACE reads, gives a single entry per CDR3 protein. Of 600,000 to 800,000 distinct CDR3 sequences in the sample, under 25% are singletons; the top ten hold more than 3%. The sequence came from an older man in good health. The sequencing input was blood. The chain uses TRBV5-5 and TRBJ2-2, with D perhaps matching TRBD2 (5 bases). The CDR3 is CASSLASLDTGELFF. The CDR3 DNA reads TGTGCCAGCAGCTTGGCTAGCCTTGACACCGGGGAGCTGTTTTTT. Together with reference TRBV5-5 and TRBJ2-2, the CDR3 gives the full variable domain: DAGVTQSPTHLIKTRGQQVTLRCSPISGHKSVSWYQQVLGQGPQFIFQYYEKEERGRGNFPDRFSARQFPNYSSELNVNALLLGDSALYLCASSLASLDTGELFFGEGSRLTVL.